Detailed here is one TCR beta chain. This record comes from a study of blood T cell repertoires in COVID-19. CDR1 and CDR2 (germline): SGHRS, YFSETQ. Trimming removed 0 bases from V and 0 bases from J, with 18 bases in between. CDR3 length: 18 amino acids. Those enrolled, adults aged roughly 18 to 90 years, came from fewer than 25 US areas. Libraries were prepared by immunoSEQ multiplex PCR; TCRdb keeps only in-frame clonotypes and omits some of them. This table holds 200,000 to 300,000 clones, roughly 85% found once. The chain couples TRBV5-1 to TRBJ1-1; D may be TRBD1 (5 bases). The sequence was obtained from a woman between 45 and 60 years old with acute COVID-19. The sample was PBMCs or T cells enriched from blood (not recorded which). CDR3 nucleotides: TGCGCCAGCAGCTTGGGGCAGGGAGGTGTCGGGCTGAACACTGAAGCTTTCTTT. Protein: CASSLGQGGVGLNTEAFF.